These 29 T cell receptor beta chains originate from one sample sequenced in a study of tissue T cells after allogeneic stem cell transplantation. Clones were sequenced by immunoSEQ multiplex PCR, and TCRdb holds only the in-frame ones, with some missing. The repertoire consists of under 30,000 clones, with around 67% occurring once and the leading ten covering approximately 8%. Material: tissue from the ileum, obtained at autopsy. The origin of the receptors is a female donor over 55 with lung cancer.

The chain carries TRBV19 and TRBJ1-5, with TRBD1 matching 7 bases. The CDR3 is made up of 15 amino acids. Per germline, CDR1 LNHDA and CDR2 SQIVND (reference sequence). J gave up 5 bases and V 1 base, and 5 bases lay outside the gene matches. CDR3 DNA sequence: TGTGCCAGTAGTATAGGTGGACAGGCAGATCAGCCCCAGCATTTT. The encoded protein is CASSIGGQADQPQHF.

In its sample, this clone is large. The chain uses TRBV5-1 and TRBJ2-5; tentatively, D is TRBD1 (6 bases). The V and J ends lost 3 bases and 2 bases respectively, with 11 bases between them. Per germline, CDR1 SGHRS and CDR2 YFSETQ. The CDR3 covers 14 residues. CDR3: CASSSDSTQETQYF. The CDR3 DNA is TGCGCCAGCAGCTCGGACAGCACGCAAGAGACCCAGTACTTC.

This clone was observed a single time. The rearrangement joins TRBV23-1 to TRBJ2-7; TRBD2 might be the D (5 bases). TRBV23-1 has ORF status, its function being uncertain. The CDR3 has 16 amino acids. V was cut by 7 bases and J by 4 bases, with 23 bases left in between. CDR3 sequence reads: CASTRRTLGEYYEQYF. The CDR3 bases are TGCGCCAGCACCCGCAGGACCCTTGGGGAGTATTACGAGCAGTACTTC.

The genes are TRBV18 and TRBJ1-1, with TRBD1 as a possible D gene (6 bases). The CDR3 extends over 14 amino acids. Deletions cut 4 bases from V and 3 bases from J, with 12 bases between. In germline, CDR1 is KGHSH, CDR2 LQKENI. The chain's CDR3 is CASSRSRTDTEAFF. CDR3 DNA: TGTGCCAGCTCACGATCGCGGACAGACACTGAAGCTTTCTTT.

Details on this clone: Germline and junction disagree at one end, which may indicate a read error. This chain uses TRBV15 with TRBJ2-1, with TRBD1 matching 7 bases. Germline CDR1 reads LNHNV; CDR2 reads YYDKDF (reference sequence). CDR3 length: 12 residues. The CDR3, as DNA: TGTGCCACCAGCAGACCACAGGGGAGCAGGATCTTC. Its protein product is CATSRPQGSRIF.

By frequency in the sample, this clone is medium-sized. At one boundary the junction diverges from the germline segment, which might be a read error. The J gene is TRBJ1-3, the V gene TRBV6-5; no reliable D call. Germline CDR1 reads MNHEY; CDR2 reads SVGAGI. This CDR3 spans 11 amino acids. The CDR3: CASDTGNTIYF. CDR3 nucleotide sequence: TGTGCCAGCGACACTGGTAACACCATATATTTT.

The CDR3 sequence is CAHDPRGLNEQFF. The CDR3 DNA follows: TGTGCCCATGACCCCCGGGGGCTCAATGAGCAGTTCTTC. V gene TRBV30 combines with J gene TRBJ2-1; D might be TRBD1 or TRBD2, each matching 6 bases. From germline, CDR1 is GTSNPN and CDR2 SVGIG (reference sequence). Trimming left V 8 bases short and J 6 bases short, with 17 bases between. This CDR3 region has 13 residues. Combining the CDR3 with reference TRBV30 and TRBJ2-1 gives the whole variable domain SQTIHQWPATLVQPVGSPLSLECTVEGTSNPNLYWYRQAAGRGLQLLFYSVGIGQISSEVPQNLSASRPQDRQFILSSKKLLLSDSGFYLCAHDPRGLNEQFFGPGTRLTVL.

The rearrangement links TRBV5-1 to TRBJ2-7, with 11 bases matching TRBD2. CDR1 and CDR2 (germline): SGHRS, YFSETQ. The V gene end was trimmed by 4 bases and the J gene end by 5 bases; junction bases not matched to a gene: 8. The CDR3 runs 15 residues. The CDR3 nucleotides are TGCGCCAGCAGCACTCCGACTAGCGGGACGAACGAGCAGTACTTC. As protein: CASSTPTSGTNEQYF.

This sequence joins TRBV9 and TRBJ2-5; D gene uncertain. CDR3 size: 13 residues. CDR1 SGDLS and CDR2 YYNGEE come from the germline V gene. V lost 2 bases and J 7 bases, leaving 12 bases between the germline ends. The CDR3, as DNA: TGTGCCAGCAGCGTGTCCTCCGCCGGGACCCAGTACTTC. Protein product: CASSVSSAGTQYF.

The genes are TRBV15 and TRBJ2-1, with 11 bases that match TRBD1. This CDR3 is built from 16 residues. J was trimmed by 8 bases and V by 0 bases; bases with no gene match: 6. CDR1 LNHNV and CDR2 YYDKDF come from the germline V gene (reference sequence). The CDR3 coding sequence is TGTGCCACCAGCAGAGATGGGACAGGGGGACGAGATGAGCAGTTCTTC. This sequence encodes CATSRDGTGGRDEQFF.

CDR3: CASRYSTANTGELFF. Here the CDR3 DNA reads TGTGCCAGCAGGTACAGCACAGCGAACACCGGGGAGCTGTTTTTT. The chain carries TRBV2 and TRBJ2-2; D is ambiguous. Germline V gene data show CDR1 as SNHLY and CDR2 as FYNNEI. The V end lost 6 bases, the J end lost 0 bases, and 11 bases lay between the germline ends. This CDR3 comprises 15 residues.

This clone was counted a few times. The chain joins TRBV4-1 to TRBJ2-2; unclear D gene. The CDR3 length is 15 residues. V was trimmed by 3 bases and J by 1 base, leaving 9 bases between them. CDR1 is MGHRA and CDR2 is YSYEKL in the germline V gene. CDR3 DNA sequence: TGCGCCAGCAGCCATGGGCAGTTGAACACCGGGGAGCTGTTTTTT. This gives the protein CASSHGQLNTGELFF.

The gene calls are TRBV7-9 and TRBJ2-3, with 12 bases that match TRBD2. The CDR3 has 15 amino acids. Germline V gene data show CDR1 as SEHNR and CDR2 as FQNEAQ (reference sequence). With 2 bases clipped from V and 6 bases from J, the junction kept 3 bases outside the gene matches. The CDR3 DNA follows: TGTGCCAGCAGCTTACTAGCGGGAGGGCTTGATACGCAGTATTTT. This sequence encodes CASSLLAGGLDTQYF. Complete variable domain (other parts from reference TRBV7-9 and TRBJ2-3): DTGVSQNPRHKITKRGQNVTFRCDPISEHNRLYWYRQTLGQGPEFLTYFQNEAQLEKSRLLSDRFSAERPKGSFSTLEIQRTEQGDSAMYLCASSLLAGGLDTQYFGPGTRLTVL.

CDR3 region: CASSVTGGVNTGELFF. The CDR3 coding sequence is TGTGCCAGCAGCGTTACAGGGGGCGTTAACACCGGGGAGCTGTTTTTT. V usage is TRBV9 and J usage is TRBJ2-2; 9 bases fit TRBD1. Germline CDR1 reads SGDLS; CDR2 reads YYNGEE. This CDR3 comprises 16 residues. Trimming cost V 2 bases and J 2 bases; bases outside gene matches: 4.

This rearrangement joins TRBV6-1 to TRBJ2-7, with 7 bases fitting TRBD1. CDR3 length: 14 residues. CDR1 is MNHNS, CDR2 SASEGT, per germline. Trimming at V came to 3 bases and at J to 6 bases, leaving 8 bases not matched to a gene. CDR3 sequence reads: CASSELLSGGEQYF. The CDR3 nucleotides read TGTGCCAGCAGTGAGCTCCTTTCAGGGGGCGAGCAGTACTTC.

CDR3 region: CASSLTGDSNQPQHF. The CDR3 DNA follows: TGTGCCAGCAGTTTGACAGGGGATAGCAATCAGCCCCAGCATTTT. This sequence joins TRBV2 and TRBJ1-5, with TRBD1 identical over 8 bases. Germline V CDR1 and CDR2: SNHLY, FYNNEI. The V segment lost 5 bases and the J segment 0 bases; nucleotides outside the gene matches: 3. This CDR3 spans 15 amino acids.

The chain combines TRBV10-1 with TRBJ2-7; 9 nucleotides line up with TRBD1. Unmatched junction bases numbered 5, after V lost 5 bases and J lost 0 bases. The CDR3 runs 15 residues. Germline CDR1 is WNHNN and CDR2 is SYGVQD (reference sequence). The CDR3 reads CASSYGQGSSYEQYF. CDR3 nucleotide sequence: TGCGCCAGCAGTTACGGACAGGGGAGCTCCTACGAGCAGTACTTC.

The chain carries TRBV2 and TRBJ1-5; D unresolved. The V end was cut by 6 bases, the J end by 6 bases, with 12 bases between. The CDR3 sequence is 13 residues long. Germline V gene sequence: CDR1 SNHLY, CDR2 FYNNEI. The DNA for the CDR3 is TGTGCCAGCAGAACAGAGGGTGGTCAGCCCCAGCATTTT. This translates into CASRTEGGQPQHF.

The genes are TRBV7-2 and TRBJ1-2; possible D gene TRBD1, 5 bases. This CDR3 region has 13 residues. Germline V lookup: CDR1 SGHTA, CDR2 FQGNSA. The ends were cut back, 5 bases at V and 5 bases at J, with 12 bases in the middle. The CDR3 region is CASSPPGGYGYTF. The DNA for the CDR3 is TGTGCCAGCAGCCCCCCGGGGGGGTATGGCTACACCTTC.

This chain links TRBV28 with TRBJ2-7, with TRBD2 matching over 8 bases. Germline trimming cut 4 bases from V and 0 bases from J; bases unmatched to any gene: 5. The CDR3 consists of 15 residues. Germline CDR1 MDHEN, CDR2 SYDVKM. The CDR3 DNA is TGTGCCAGCAGTTCAAGCGGGGGCCTCTCCTACGAGCAGTACTTC. This translates into CASSSSGGLSYEQYF. The full variable domain, its missing parts supplied by reference TRBV28 and TRBJ2-7, is DVKVTQSSRYLVKRTGEKVFLECVQDMDHENMFWYRQDPGLGLRLIYFSYDVKMKEKGDIPEGYSVSREKKERFSLILESASTNQTSMYLCASSSSGGLSYEQYFGPGTRLTVT.

This clone was counted between two and nine times. The chain recombines TRBV6-4 with TRBJ2-7; D not certain. The CDR3 covers 12 residues. Germline V gives CDR1 MRHNA, CDR2 SNTAGT. Trimming shortened V by 5 bases and J by 2 bases, and 7 bases separated the two germline ends. The CDR3 reads CASSPGTYEQYF. CDR3 bases: TGTGCCAGCAGTCCTGGGACCTACGAGCAGTACTTC.

The chain has TRBV7-8 and TRBJ2-2, with 8 bases matching TRBD2. Losses at the gene ends were 2 bases for V and 5 bases for J; bases not matched to a gene: 4. The length of the CDR3 is 15 residues. The germline V gene encodes CDR1 SGHVS and CDR2 FQNEAQ. CDR3 bases: TGTGCCAGCAGCTTATGGGCGGGGGGAACCGGGGAGCTGTTTTTT. It is translated as CASSLWAGGTGELFF.

The CDR3 sequence is CASSLSVNYGYTF. DNA for the CDR3: TGTGCCAGCAGCTTATCAGTTAACTATGGCTACACCTTC. The rearrangement joins TRBV7-3 to TRBJ1-2; D is unclear. The length of the CDR3 is 13 residues. CDR1 SGHTA and CDR2 FQGTGA come from the germline V gene. The V gene lost 2 bases and the J gene lost 1 base, with 5 bases spanning the gap.

There are a few counts of this clone. This chain uses TRBV7-8 with TRBJ2-1; D may correspond to TRBD1 or TRBD2 (6 bases each). The V gene's germline CDR1 is SGHVS and CDR2 FQNEAQ. Between the trimmed V and J ends, which lost 5 bases and 2 bases, there was a span of 16 bases. The CDR3 is made up of 16 amino acids. The CDR3 reads CASSPSGGGAYNEQFF. CDR3 DNA: TGTGCCAGCAGCCCGAGCGGAGGGGGTGCCTACAATGAGCAGTTCTTC.

This clone is labeled as medium-sized (0.01 to 0.1%). This chain joins TRBV7-8 and TRBJ1-6; D perhaps matches TRBD1 (5 bases). The CDR3 spans 17 residues. Germline values: CDR1 SGHVS, CDR2 FQNEAQ. Between the trimmed V and J ends, which lost 1 base and 8 bases, there was a span of 18 bases. The CDR3 DNA reads TGTGCCAGCAGCTTAGAGTATGGCAGTGGGGGATATTCACCCCTCCACTTT. This sequence encodes CASSLEYGSGGYSPLHF.

The V call is TRBV2, the J call TRBJ1-6, with 8 nucleotides matching TRBD1. This CDR3 comprises 14 residues. The germline gives CDR1 SNHLY, CDR2 FYNNEI. Germline trimming cut 6 bases from V and 5 bases from J; bases unmatched to any gene: 3. The CDR3 loop reads CASRWDRNNSPLHF. The CDR3 DNA is TGTGCCAGCAGGTGGGACAGGAATAATTCACCCCTCCACTTT.

This clone rates as medium-sized (0.01 to 0.1%). Other DNA sequences in the same sample also yield this CDR3. The V and J genes are TRBV7-9 and TRBJ1-2; D is perhaps TRBD1 (6 bases). CDR1 is SEHNR and CDR2 is FQNEAQ in the germline V gene (reference sequence). V was cut by 0 bases and J by 8 bases, with 10 bases left in between. The CDR3 runs to 13 residues. CDR3 in amino acids: CASSLAAGDGYTF. Here the CDR3 DNA reads TGTGCCAGCAGCTTAGCGGCAGGGGACGGCTACACCTTC. The whole variable domain, remainder taken from reference TRBV7-9 and TRBJ1-2, is DTGVSQNPRHKITKRGQNVTFRCDPISEHNRLYWYRQTLGQGPEFLTYFQNEAQLEKSRLLSDRFSAERPKGSFSTLEIQRTEQGDSAMYLCASSLAAGDGYTFGSGTRLTVV.

This rearrangement joins TRBV7-3 to TRBJ2-3; the D gene is possibly TRBD2 (6 bases). Germline CDR1 and CDR2: SGHTA and FQGTGA. CDR3 size: 17 residues. The V end was cut by 5 bases, the J end by 1 base, with 19 bases between. Here the CDR3 DNA reads TGTGCCAGCAGCCCTGACGGACTAATGCTCGGCACAGATACGCAGTATTTT. The encoded protein is CASSPDGLMLGTDTQYF.

This rearrangement joins TRBV5-1 to TRBJ1-1; D is possibly TRBD1 (5 bases). CDR3 size: 14 residues. V lost 2 bases to trimming and J lost 5 bases, with 13 bases between them. In germline, CDR1 is SGHRS, CDR2 YFSETQ. Here the CDR3 reads CASSFARGRTEAFF. DNA of the CDR3: TGCGCCAGCAGCTTCGCACGGGGGAGGACTGAAGCTTTCTTT.